This T cell receptor (beta chain) was observed in a study of blood T cell repertoires in COVID-19. Background on the study: Samples came from the United States, Italy and Spain, spanning acute and convalescent COVID-19.

V was pared by 0 bases and J by 6 bases, with 9 bases of the junction left unmatched. Germline loops: CDR1 ENHRY, CDR2 SYGVKD. The CDR3 is 16 amino acids. Original analysis: Estimates of nucleated cell counts were drawn from the amplification of reference gene primers. TCRdb's table, derived via immunoSEQ multiplex PCR, lists solely in-frame clones and lacks some. The DNA was the basis for D and trimming; V, J and clone size are from that table. The data contain about 330,000 clones, around 88% of them singletons. The TCR comes from a woman in her forties or fifties with acute or convalescent COVID-19. The V and J genes are TRBV10-3 and TRBJ2-3; TRBD2 matches at 7 bases. Input material: peripheral blood. In DNA form, the CDR3 reads TGTGCCATCAGTGAGTCACTTGGGACTAAGGGGGATACGCAGTATTTT. It yields the protein CAISESLGTKGDTQYF.